The clone carrying this T cell receptor beta chain was observed a few times. Its antigen is unknown. There are 13 residues in the CDR3. Germline-derived CDR1 and CDR2 are DFQATT and SNEGSKA (reference sequence). The V and J ends lost 5 bases and 5 bases respectively, with 15 bases between them. The treatment: approximately 9-day PBMC culture with coronavirus spike peptide pools or control peptides (ViraFEST assay). It was on days 3 and 7 that half the medium was replaced with fresh IL-2 medium. The record originates from a study of vaccination and CD4 T cells after COVID-19. Study-wide context: Researchers treated cells with overlapping spike peptides taken from SARS-CoV-2, HCoV-NL63, HCoV-OC43 and HCoV-229E.

Sequenced with the Oncomine TCR Beta short-read assay was DNA taken from cultured CD4+ T cells. The template was genomic DNA from cultured CD4+ T cells. TCRdb redid the calling of the PCR reads with MiXCR, one entry per CDR3 protein. The sample has around 26,000 distinct CDR3 sequences, roughly 71% seen once. The TCR originated in a human donor who received a COVID-19 vaccine. The V gene is TRBV20-1, the J gene TRBJ2-5, with D perhaps being TRBD1 or TRBD2 (5 bases each). Sequencing used CD4+ T cells from blood, cultured in vitro, obtained after SARS-CoV-2 vaccination. The CDR3 sequence is CSAPGSWGETQYF. In nucleotides, the CDR3 is TGCAGTGCTCCGGGATCTTGGGGGGAGACCCAGTACTTC.